The 8 T cell receptor beta chains listed next were all sequenced from one sample in a study of T cells in Graves' hyperthyroidism and ophthalmopathy. TCR beta CDR3 sequences were amplified from RNA transcripts. First-round RT-PCR targeting the TCR CDR3 was performed with the HTBI primer set. TCRdb re-analysed the multiplex PCR reads in MiXCR, keeping a single row per CDR3 protein. The sample lists approximately 610,000 distinct CDR3 sequences, around 17% occurring once. Material: blood. The source is a woman aged 18-35 years with Graves' hyperthyroidism.

V and J are TRBV5-8 and TRBJ2-5, with 8 bases matching TRBD1. J gave up 5 bases and V 0 bases, and 3 bases lay outside the gene matches. This CDR3 spans 14 amino acids. The germline CDR1 and CDR2 sequences are SGHTS and YDEGEE. The CDR3 protein is CASSLGRTGETQYF. The CDR3 bases are TGTGCCAGCAGCTTGGGAAGGACAGGGGAGACCCAGTACTTC.

This clonotype was seen a few times. The chain couples TRBV6-5 to TRBJ1-5, with D perhaps TRBD1 (5 bases). Germline CDR1 and CDR2: MNHEY and SVGAGI. CDR3 size: 15 residues. V was cut by 2 bases and J by 6 bases, with 14 bases left in between. Here the CDR3 DNA reads TGTGCCAGCAGTTACCGGTCCAGGGCAGGTCAGCCCCAGCATTTT. Protein: CASSYRSRAGQPQHF.

This clonotype was recorded at least ten times. The gene calls are TRBV20-1 and TRBJ2-5, with D maybe TRBD2 (7 bases). Germline V lookup: CDR1 DFQATT, CDR2 SNEGSKA (reference sequence). The CDR3 extends over 12 amino acids. The ends were cut back, 5 bases at V and 5 bases at J, with 12 bases in the middle. The CDR3 region has the DNA TGCAGTGCTCCGGGGGGCGGGGAGACCCAGTACTTC. It translates to CSAPGGGETQYF.

This clonotype came up a few times. The V and J genes are TRBV30 and TRBJ1-6; D unresolved. The CDR3 contains 12 residues. With 6 bases removed from V and 5 bases from J, the gap between germline ends came to 8 bases. CDR1 GTSNPN and CDR2 SVGIG come from the germline V gene (reference sequence). The CDR3 loop is CACRTDNSPLHF. The CDR3 region has the DNA TGTGCCTGCCGGACGGATAATTCACCCCTCCACTTT.

This clonotype was seen only a few times. This rearrangement joins TRBV12-3 or TRBV12-4 to TRBJ2-1, with D perhaps assigned TRBD1 or TRBD2 (5 bases each). V was cut by 3 bases and J by 0 bases, with 18 bases left in between. This CDR3 spans 18 amino acids. The CDR3 DNA is TGTGCCAGCAGTTTTGGCAGGGAGAAGCGGATCTCCTACAATGAGCAGTTCTTC. This gives the protein CASSFGREKRISYNEQFF.

This clonotype occurred many times. The chain carries TRBV11-3 and TRBJ2-7, with TRBD1 matching over 9 bases. Germline V gives CDR1 SGHNT, CDR2 YENEEA. CDR3 length: 15 residues. V was clipped by 1 base and J by 2 bases; unmatched bases: 3. The CDR3: CASSLGGQGPYEQYF. CDR3 DNA sequence: TGTGCCAGCAGCTTAGGGGGACAGGGCCCCTACGAGCAGTACTTC.

The chain links TRBV28 to TRBJ2-7; 11 nucleotides match TRBD1. The CDR3 is made up of 16 amino acids. The ends lost 6 bases at V and 5 bases at J; junction bases unmatched: 12. The germline gives CDR1 MDHEN, CDR2 SYDVKM. The CDR3: CASREAGTGGFDEQYF. In DNA, the CDR3 is TGTGCCAGCAGAGAAGCCGGGACAGGGGGATTCGACGAGCAGTACTTC.

This chain links TRBV4-2 with TRBJ2-7; 7 bases align to TRBD2. This CDR3 comprises 15 residues. The J segment lost 1 base and the V segment lost 0 bases, leaving 3 bases of the junction unmatched. Germline CDR1 reads LGHNA; CDR2 reads YNFKEQ. The CDR3 region has the DNA TGTGCCAGCAGCCAAGAGGCGGGAGAGTCCTACGAGCAGTACTTC. Protein product: CASSQEAGESYEQYF.